This T cell receptor beta chain originates from a study of low-dose radiotherapy and immunotherapy resistance in tumors. As for the study in general: Fractions of 0.5 Gy went to Cohort 1 every 2 weeks, totaling 6.5 Gy. Dosing of intravenous cyclophosphamide at 200 mg/m2 occurred every two weeks and took place one day prior to radiation and immunotherapy.

This clonotype was detected many times. Described time point: after trial treatment. Treatment noted: LDRT plus nivolumab, ipilimumab, low-dose cyclophosphamide and aspirin (RACIN trial). TRAV- and TRBV-specific primers, spanning alpha and beta chains, primed first-strand cDNA. With a constant-region primer and a V-primer adapter, TCRs were subjected to about 20 PCR cycles of amplification. MiXCR, applied by TCRdb to the reads, yields one record per CDR3 protein. The table has roughly 95,000 distinct CDR3 sequences, 20% seen once. The length of the CDR3 is 13 residues. Germline V CDR1 and CDR2: SNHLY, FYNNEI. The V and J ends lost 3 bases and 0 bases respectively, with 6 bases between them.

This chain joins TRBV2 and TRBJ2-7; no clear D. The sample consisted of PBMCs, taken after low-dose radiotherapy plus immunotherapy. The TCR sequence derives from a female donor with ovarian cancer. The CDR3 sequence: CASSESSSYEQYF. CDR3 bases: TGTGCCAGCAGTGAGTCCAGCTCCTACGAGCAGTACTTC.